This TCR beta chain appears in the sequencing data of a study of blood T cell repertoires in COVID-19. On the study more broadly: Researchers got acute and convalescent COVID-19 samples from the United States, Italy and Spain. T cells, B-cell-depleted T cells, or PBMCs supplied cDNA or gDNA.

CDR1 and CDR2 (germline): SGHTA, FQGTGA. V trimming: 1 base; J trimming: 4 bases; junction bases outside the gene matches: 2. The CDR3 covers 15 residues. This clone was recorded once. Enrolled during active infection, Seattle patients were then followed longitudinally. In the authors' workflow: By means of reference gene primer amplification, nucleated cell counts were estimated. Sequencing was performed with immunoSEQ multiplex PCR; in TCRdb, only in-frame clones are kept and a portion is missing. The DNA gave D and trimming, while V, J and clone size come from that table. Here the sample spans 150,000 to 200,000 clones, 83% being singletons.

This receptor was taken from a woman in her 70s with COVID-19, enrolled during active disease. The chain employs TRBV7-3 and TRBJ2-2; 8 nucleotides agree with TRBD1. The sequencing input was peripheral blood. The CDR3 DNA is TGTGCCAGCAGCTTAAGGACAGGGTTCACCGGGGAGCTGTTTTTT. Amino acids: CASSLRTGFTGELFF.